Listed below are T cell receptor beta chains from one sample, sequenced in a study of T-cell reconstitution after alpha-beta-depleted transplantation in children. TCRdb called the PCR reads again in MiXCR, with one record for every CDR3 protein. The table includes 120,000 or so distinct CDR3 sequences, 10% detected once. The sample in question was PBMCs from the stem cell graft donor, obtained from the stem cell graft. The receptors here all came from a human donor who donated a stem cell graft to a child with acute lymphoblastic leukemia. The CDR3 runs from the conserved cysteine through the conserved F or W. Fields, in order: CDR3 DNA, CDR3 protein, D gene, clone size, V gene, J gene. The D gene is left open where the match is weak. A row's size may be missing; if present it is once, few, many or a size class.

CDR3nt: TGTGCCAGCAGCTTAGCTCCTAGCGGGAGCCGGCAGTTCTTC
CDR3aa: CASSLAPSGSRQFF
d_gene: TRBD2
abundance: -
v_gene: TRBV11-2
j_gene: TRBJ2-1

CDR3nt: TGTGCCAGCAGCTTACCAGATACGCAGTATTTT
CDR3aa: CASSLPDTQYF
d_gene: -
abundance: -
v_gene: TRBV11-2
j_gene: TRBJ2-3

CDR3nt: TGTGCCAGCAGCCCCGGGACAGGGATCTATGGCTACACCTTC
CDR3aa: CASSPGTGIYGYTF
d_gene: TRBD1
abundance: many
v_gene: TRBV7-9
j_gene: TRBJ1-2

CDR3nt: TGCAGCGTTGAAGATCTAGACAGTGATTCCTACGAGCAGTACTTC
CDR3aa: CSVEDLDSDSYEQYF
d_gene: -
abundance: many
v_gene: TRBV29-1
j_gene: TRBJ2-7

CDR3nt: TGCAGTGCTAGACACTACGAGCAGTACTTC
CDR3aa: CSARHYEQYF
d_gene: -
abundance: many
v_gene: TRBV20-1
j_gene: TRBJ2-7

CDR3nt: TGCAGTGCTAGTGGGCCTGCTATCTACGAGCAGTACTTC
CDR3aa: CSASGPAIYEQYF
d_gene: -
abundance: many
v_gene: TRBV20-1
j_gene: TRBJ2-7

CDR3nt: TGTGCCAGTACTGAAGGGGATACGCAGTATTTT
CDR3aa: CASTEGDTQYF
d_gene: -
abundance: many
v_gene: TRBV12-3/TRBV12-4
j_gene: TRBJ2-3

CDR3nt: TGTGCCAGCAGCTCCTCGGCGCGTCAGGGGGGTCTATCTACTGCTAACTATGGCTACACCTTC
CDR3aa: CASSSSARQGGLSTANYGYTF
d_gene: TRBD1
abundance: many
v_gene: TRBV7-8
j_gene: TRBJ1-2

CDR3nt: TGTGCGACCGGGACAGGGGGGTACGAGCAGTACTTC
CDR3aa: CATGTGGYEQYF
d_gene: TRBD1
abundance: many
v_gene: TRBV15
j_gene: TRBJ2-7

CDR3nt: TGTGCCAGCAGACCTAAGACAGACCGCAATCAGCCCCAGCATTTT
CDR3aa: CASRPKTDRNQPQHF
d_gene: -
abundance: many
v_gene: TRBV12-3/TRBV12-4
j_gene: TRBJ1-5

CDR3nt: TGTGCCAGCAGCCCGGGGACTAGCGGGATTTTCAATGAGCAGTTCTTC
CDR3aa: CASSPGTSGIFNEQFF
d_gene: TRBD2
abundance: many
v_gene: TRBV11-3
j_gene: TRBJ2-1

CDR3nt: TGTGCCAGCAGATCTAGACTAGCTCAAGAGACCCAGTACTTC
CDR3aa: CASRSRLAQETQYF
d_gene: TRBD2
abundance: many
v_gene: TRBV6-1
j_gene: TRBJ2-5

CDR3nt: TGTGCCAGTAAAGGGACTACCTACAATGAGCAGTTCTTC
CDR3aa: CASKGTTYNEQFF
d_gene: TRBD2
abundance: many
v_gene: TRBV19
j_gene: TRBJ2-1

CDR3nt: TGTGCCAGCAGTTTTTTGGGGGCCGGGACAGATACGCAGTATTTT
CDR3aa: CASSFLGAGTDTQYF
d_gene: -
abundance: many
v_gene: TRBV12-3/TRBV12-4
j_gene: TRBJ2-3

CDR3nt: TGCAGTGCTAGACACCAACAGGGTGGGCAAGAGACCCAGTACTTC
CDR3aa: CSARHQQGGQETQYF
d_gene: -
abundance: many
v_gene: TRBV20-1
j_gene: TRBJ2-5

CDR3nt: TGTGCCAGCAGCCTCGGACAGGGGGTAGCCTACGAGCAGTACTTC
CDR3aa: CASSLGQGVAYEQYF
d_gene: TRBD1
abundance: -
v_gene: TRBV7-6
j_gene: TRBJ2-7

CDR3nt: TGTGCCAGCAGACTACAAGGGACTAGCGGGAGGGCCGGTGAGCAGTTCTTC
CDR3aa: CASRLQGTSGRAGEQFF
d_gene: -
abundance: many
v_gene: TRBV3-2
j_gene: TRBJ2-1

CDR3nt: TGCGCCAGCCGTGACCAGGGCTCCACAGATACGCAGTATTTT
CDR3aa: CASRDQGSTDTQYF
d_gene: -
abundance: many
v_gene: TRBV5-1
j_gene: TRBJ2-3

CDR3nt: TGTGCCAGCAGTTCTTCCGCGGATGAGCAGTTCTTC
CDR3aa: CASSSSADEQFF
d_gene: -
abundance: -
v_gene: TRBV6-6
j_gene: TRBJ2-1

CDR3nt: TGTGCCACCAGTGATGGGCAACGCAACTATGGCTACACCTTC
CDR3aa: CATSDGQRNYGYTF
d_gene: -
abundance: many
v_gene: TRBV24-1
j_gene: TRBJ1-2

CDR3nt: TGTGCCAGCAGCGCTACCACCCGGGACATTCAGTACTTC
CDR3aa: CASSATTRDIQYF
d_gene: -
abundance: many
v_gene: TRBV7-2
j_gene: TRBJ2-4

CDR3nt: TGCAGCGCGTCTTCCTATGGGACAGGGGGCTACGAGCAGTACTTC
CDR3aa: CSASSYGTGGYEQYF
d_gene: TRBD1
abundance: many
v_gene: TRBV29-1
j_gene: TRBJ2-7

CDR3nt: TGTGCCAGCAGTTTAGCCAGCCCTACCACAGATACGCAGTATTTT
CDR3aa: CASSLASPTTDTQYF
d_gene: -
abundance: many
v_gene: TRBV12-3/TRBV12-4
j_gene: TRBJ2-3

CDR3nt: TGTGCCAGCCGTACTAGCAATCAGCCCCAGCATTTT
CDR3aa: CASRTSNQPQHF
d_gene: -
abundance: many
v_gene: TRBV6-5
j_gene: TRBJ1-5

CDR3nt: TGTGCCAGCAGCTTAAGAGGGACAGTAAAACAAGAGACCCAGTACTTC
CDR3aa: CASSLRGTVKQETQYF
d_gene: TRBD1
abundance: many
v_gene: TRBV7-3
j_gene: TRBJ2-5

CDR3nt: TGCGCCAGCAGCTTCAGGTCCGAGGGGGAGACCCAGTACTTC
CDR3aa: CASSFRSEGETQYF
d_gene: -
abundance: many
v_gene: TRBV5-1
j_gene: TRBJ2-5

CDR3nt: TGCGCCAGCAGCCAAGATCTACACTACCAAGAGACCCAGTACTTC
CDR3aa: CASSQDLHYQETQYF
d_gene: -
abundance: many
v_gene: TRBV4-3
j_gene: TRBJ2-5

CDR3nt: TGTGCCAGCAGTTTGGGACAGACGAACACTGAAGCTTTCTTT
CDR3aa: CASSLGQTNTEAFF
d_gene: TRBD1
abundance: many
v_gene: TRBV28
j_gene: TRBJ1-1

CDR3nt: TGCGCCAGCAGCGGCCCCGGGACAGGGCTGGCTTTCTTT
CDR3aa: CASSGPGTGLAFF
d_gene: TRBD1
abundance: many
v_gene: TRBV5-1
j_gene: TRBJ1-1

CDR3nt: TGTGCCAGCAGTGAAGTGCCGGGACAGTATTCCTACGAGCAGTACTTC
CDR3aa: CASSEVPGQYSYEQYF
d_gene: TRBD1
abundance: -
v_gene: TRBV2
j_gene: TRBJ2-7

CDR3nt: TGCAGTGCTAGAGGCCCGGTTTACGAGCAGTACTTC
CDR3aa: CSARGPVYEQYF
d_gene: -
abundance: many
v_gene: TRBV20-1
j_gene: TRBJ2-7

CDR3nt: TGTGCCAGCAGCGGGGGTGTTAGCGGGAGCTATGAGCAGTTCTTC
CDR3aa: CASSGGVSGSYEQFF
d_gene: TRBD2
abundance: -
v_gene: TRBV9
j_gene: TRBJ2-1

CDR3nt: TGTGCCAGCAGCTCCAGGAGATACAGGGTACCCAATCACCCCCAGCATTTT
CDR3aa: CASSSRRYRVPNHPQHF
d_gene: -
abundance: many
v_gene: TRBV7-8
j_gene: TRBJ1-5

CDR3nt: TGTGCCGCCAAGACCGGGACAGGGGTTTACAGCAATCAGCCCCAGCATTTT
CDR3aa: CAAKTGTGVYSNQPQHF
d_gene: TRBD1
abundance: many
v_gene: TRBV6-5
j_gene: TRBJ1-5

CDR3nt: TGTGCCATCAGCCCCGGTTACGGAAACACCATATATTTT
CDR3aa: CAISPGYGNTIYF
d_gene: -
abundance: many
v_gene: TRBV10-3
j_gene: TRBJ1-3

CDR3nt: TGTGCCAGTAGTATCGTCCAGAAGGGGGCCAACGTCCTGACTTTC
CDR3aa: CASSIVQKGANVLTF
d_gene: -
abundance: many
v_gene: TRBV19
j_gene: TRBJ2-6

CDR3nt: TGTGCCAGCAGTTGGCTAGGACAGGCGAGCTCCTACGAGCAGTACTTC
CDR3aa: CASSWLGQASSYEQYF
d_gene: TRBD1
abundance: -
v_gene: TRBV6-5
j_gene: TRBJ2-7

CDR3nt: TGCAGTGCCCCAGGTCGGGAGAGGACCGGGGAGCTGTTTTTT
CDR3aa: CSAPGRERTGELFF
d_gene: -
abundance: many
v_gene: TRBV20-1
j_gene: TRBJ2-2

CDR3nt: TGTGCCAGCAGCTTAGCGACGGTCTCCTACGAGCAGTACTTC
CDR3aa: CASSLATVSYEQYF
d_gene: -
abundance: -
v_gene: TRBV11-2
j_gene: TRBJ2-7

CDR3nt: TGTGCCAGCACCTGGGGCGGCAATCAGCCCCAGCATTTT
CDR3aa: CASTWGGNQPQHF
d_gene: -
abundance: many
v_gene: TRBV6-2/TRBV6-3
j_gene: TRBJ1-5

CDR3nt: TGTGCCAGTAGGGTACAGATGGAGGTATTAGATCAGCCCCAGCATTTT
CDR3aa: CASRVQMEVLDQPQHF
d_gene: -
abundance: -
v_gene: TRBV19
j_gene: TRBJ1-5

CDR3nt: TGTGCCAGCAGCCCCCTACGGTTGGATAGCAATCAGCCCCAGCATTTT
CDR3aa: CASSPLRLDSNQPQHF
d_gene: -
abundance: many
v_gene: TRBV12-3/TRBV12-4
j_gene: TRBJ1-5

CDR3nt: TGTGCCAGCAGTCCGGACCGGGGCGGAGAGACCCAGTACTTC
CDR3aa: CASSPDRGGETQYF
d_gene: -
abundance: many
v_gene: TRBV6-5
j_gene: TRBJ2-5

CDR3nt: TGTGCCAGCAGCTTGGAGGGTTACTCCACCTACGAGCAGTACTTC
CDR3aa: CASSLEGYSTYEQYF
d_gene: -
abundance: -
v_gene: TRBV5-4
j_gene: TRBJ2-7

CDR3nt: TGCAGTGCCAAGACAGGGGGGTATGGAAACACCATATATTTT
CDR3aa: CSAKTGGYGNTIYF
d_gene: TRBD1
abundance: many
v_gene: TRBV20-1
j_gene: TRBJ1-3

CDR3nt: TGTGCTAGTGGTCCTGGATCCTCCTCCAGCAATGAGCAGTTCTTC
CDR3aa: CASGPGSSSSNEQFF
d_gene: -
abundance: many
v_gene: TRBV12-5
j_gene: TRBJ2-1

CDR3nt: TGTGCCAGCAGCCGACCGAATTTCGGGGGCTCTGGAAACACCATATATTTT
CDR3aa: CASSRPNFGGSGNTIYF
d_gene: -
abundance: many
v_gene: TRBV7-9
j_gene: TRBJ1-3

CDR3nt: TGTGCCAGCAGCTACGCGGGGGGGCTAGAGACCCAGTACTTC
CDR3aa: CASSYAGGLETQYF
d_gene: TRBD2
abundance: -
v_gene: TRBV7-2
j_gene: TRBJ2-5

CDR3nt: TGTGCTAGTGACTCGGGGGAGGGGATGAACACTGAAGCTTTCTTT
CDR3aa: CASDSGEGMNTEAFF
d_gene: -
abundance: -
v_gene: TRBV12-5
j_gene: TRBJ1-1

CDR3nt: TGCAGCGTTCCCAACCCCTTAGCCAAAAACATTCAGTACTTC
CDR3aa: CSVPNPLAKNIQYF
d_gene: -
abundance: many
v_gene: TRBV29-1
j_gene: TRBJ2-4

CDR3nt: TGTGCCAGCAGCTTCGGGACAGCGAACTATGGCTACACCTTC
CDR3aa: CASSFGTANYGYTF
d_gene: TRBD1
abundance: many
v_gene: TRBV5-6
j_gene: TRBJ1-2

CDR3nt: TGTGCCAGCAGTTTAAGAGGGTATAATTCACCCCTCCACTTT
CDR3aa: CASSLRGYNSPLHF
d_gene: -
abundance: many
v_gene: TRBV27
j_gene: TRBJ1-6

CDR3nt: TGTGCCAGCAGCTTCCGGACAGGGACCTACAATGAGCAGTTCTTC
CDR3aa: CASSFRTGTYNEQFF
d_gene: TRBD1
abundance: -
v_gene: TRBV7-8
j_gene: TRBJ2-1

CDR3nt: TGTGCCAGCAGCTTAGCAAGACAGGGGGAGGGAAAGACCCAGTACTTC
CDR3aa: CASSLARQGEGKTQYF
d_gene: TRBD1
abundance: -
v_gene: TRBV7-2
j_gene: TRBJ2-5

CDR3nt: TGTGCCAGCAGCTTGAACAGGGACTTTTATGGCTACACCTTC
CDR3aa: CASSLNRDFYGYTF
d_gene: -
abundance: many
v_gene: TRBV5-5
j_gene: TRBJ1-2

CDR3nt: TGTGCCAGCAGCTCTCAACAGGGGGCCCGCTACGAGCAGTACTTC
CDR3aa: CASSSQQGARYEQYF
d_gene: TRBD1
abundance: many
v_gene: TRBV7-2
j_gene: TRBJ2-7

CDR3nt: TGCAGTGCACCGAATAGAGGTAGCGGGATCAGAAATGGCGGGGAGCTGTTTTTT
CDR3aa: CSAPNRGSGIRNGGELFF
d_gene: TRBD2
abundance: many
v_gene: TRBV20-1
j_gene: TRBJ2-2